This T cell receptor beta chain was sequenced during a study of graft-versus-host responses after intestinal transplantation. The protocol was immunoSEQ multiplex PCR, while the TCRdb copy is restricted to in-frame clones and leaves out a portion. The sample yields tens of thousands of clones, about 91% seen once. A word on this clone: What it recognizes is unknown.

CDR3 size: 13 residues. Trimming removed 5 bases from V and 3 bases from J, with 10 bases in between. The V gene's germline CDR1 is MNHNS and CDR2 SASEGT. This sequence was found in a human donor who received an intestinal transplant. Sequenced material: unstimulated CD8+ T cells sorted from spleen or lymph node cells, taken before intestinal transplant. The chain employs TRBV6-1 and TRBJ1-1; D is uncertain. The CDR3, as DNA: TGTGCCAGCAGTTCCTCCTCGGACACTGAAGCTTTCTTT. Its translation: CASSSSSDTEAFF.